The text below deals with one T cell receptor beta chain. This sample is drawn from a study of shared clonotypes between healthy human individuals. The table came from immunoSEQ multiplex PCR; TCRdb's copy has only in-frame clones and leaves some out. The sample includes nearly 1 million clones, over 75% of them seen just once. This CDR3 has 18 amino acids. V dropped 4 bases and J dropped 0; count of bases not matched to a gene: 7. Germline CDR1 SGHVS, CDR2 FNYEAQ. This TCR was sampled from a man between 18 and 29 years old in good health. Source material: memory CD4+ T cells sorted from blood. The subset was: CD45RA-negative fraction. V is TRBV7-6 and J is TRBJ1-6; 9 bases are a match to TRBD1. In DNA form, the CDR3 reads TGTGCCAGCAGCTCGGGGGGGACAGGGTCCTCCTATAATTCACCCCTCCACTTT. This gives the protein CASSSGGTGSSYNSPLHF.